The 14 T cell receptor beta chains given below trace back to one sample, sequenced in a study of CD8 T cells in ankylosing spondylitis. TCRdb analysed the 5' RACE reads with MiXCR anew, one entry per CDR3 protein. The table has 300,000 to 350,000 distinct CDR3 sequences, under 15% seen once. Source material: blood, either unsorted or a sorted T cell fraction (not recorded which). The source of these receptors is a male donor with ankylosing spondylitis or in good health (not recorded which).

The V call is TRBV7-9, the J call TRBJ1-2; no definite D call. CDR3 size: 14 residues. V was cut by 5 bases and J by 4 bases, with 14 bases left in between. The germline V gene encodes CDR1 SEHNR and CDR2 FQNEAQ (reference sequence). The CDR3 region has the DNA TGTGCCAGCAGCCCCGGCCAGGCGTCCTATGGCTACACCTTC. Translating it yields CASSPGQASYGYTF.

This clonotype was found a few times. The chain is built from TRBV5-1 and TRBJ2-3, with D perhaps TRBD1 or TRBD2 (5 bases each). The CDR3 extends over 16 amino acids. Looked up from germline, CDR1 is SGHRS and CDR2 is YFSETQ. Trimming removed 4 bases from V and 2 bases from J, with 17 bases in between. The CDR3 DNA follows: TGCGCCAGCAGCACGAGGGGACCGGTTAACACAGATACGCAGTATTTT. Translated, it gives CASSTRGPVNTDTQYF.

The chain couples TRBV20-1 to TRBJ2-1; D is perhaps TRBD2 (6 bases). Trimming shortened V by 6 bases and J by 4 bases, and 19 bases separated the two germline ends. The CDR3 is 15 residues long. Per germline, CDR1 DFQATT and CDR2 SNEGSKA (reference sequence). CDR3 nucleotides: TGCAGTGCCAATCGTCGGGAGATCCCTTACAATGAGCAGTTCTTC. Translating it yields CSANRREIPYNEQFF.

V and J are TRBV20-1 and TRBJ1-3; tentative D call: TRBD1 (5 bases). V lost 0 bases and J 6 bases, leaving 12 bases between the germline ends. Germline V gene data show CDR1 as DFQATT and CDR2 as SNEGSKA (reference sequence). The CDR3 loop spans 14 amino acids. CDR3 in amino acids: CSARDRRGVNTIYF. As DNA, the CDR3 is TGCAGTGCTAGAGATCGGCGGGGGGTAAACACCATATATTTT.

This chain connects TRBV5-6 to TRBJ2-5, with D perhaps TRBD1 (5 bases). This CDR3 comprises 15 residues. The V end was cut by 4 bases, the J end by 2 bases, with 15 bases between. Germline V gives CDR1 SGHDT, CDR2 YYEEEE. As DNA, the CDR3 is TGTGCCAGCAGCAACGGTATACAGGAGCAAGAGACCCAGTACTTC. Its protein product is CASSNGIQEQETQYF.

The chain couples TRBV6-4 to TRBJ1-1; D remains ambiguous. Germline CDR1 reads MRHNA; CDR2 reads SNTAGT. Trimming pared 2 bases from V and 5 bases from J, leaving 6 bases between. The CDR3 is made up of 12 amino acids. The CDR3 loop reads CASSDGGTEAFF. CDR3 sequence (DNA): TGTGCCAGCAGTGACGGCGGTACTGAAGCTTTCTTT.

The genes are TRBV7-9 and TRBJ1-4, with a weak D call TRBD1 (5 bases). The CDR3 extends over 13 amino acids. V gave up 5 bases and J gave up 8 bases, with 12 bases separating them. The germline V gene encodes CDR1 SEHNR and CDR2 FQNEAQ (reference sequence). As DNA, the CDR3 is TGTGCCAGCAGCCCTGCTGGGGGGGAAAAACTGTTTTTT. Translation: CASSPAGGEKLFF.

The V call is TRBV2, the J call TRBJ2-7; D is undetermined. CDR1 is SNHLY, CDR2 FYNNEI, per germline. The ends were cut back, 6 bases at V and 1 base at J, with 19 bases in the middle. CDR3 length equals 16 residues. CDR3: CASRPLQSMGSYEQYF. CDR3 sequence (DNA): TGTGCCAGCAGACCACTACAGTCGATGGGGTCCTACGAGCAGTACTTC.

This clonotype was seen only a few times. This chain connects TRBV4-2 to TRBJ1-1; 9 bases map to TRBD1. This CDR3 spans 15 amino acids. Germline V gene data show CDR1 as LGHNA and CDR2 as YNFKEQ. V shed 0 bases and J 6 bases; nucleotides not matched to a gene: 5. In DNA, the CDR3 is TGTGCCAGCAGCCAAGATCGAGGGACAGGGCCTGAAGCTTTCTTT. It is translated as CASSQDRGTGPEAFF.

This clonotype has only a few counts. V and J are TRBV5-1 and TRBJ2-7; possible D gene TRBD2, 7 bases. Trimming removed 6 bases from V and 2 bases from J, with 18 bases in between. Per the germline V gene, CDR1 is SGHRS and CDR2 is YFSETQ. This CDR3 has 15 amino acids. In DNA form, the CDR3 reads TGCGCCAGCAACTCCTGGGGGGGGCTGACCTACGAGCAGTACTTC. This encodes CASNSWGGLTYEQYF.

The chain links TRBV20-1 to TRBJ2-3; D gene unclear. CDR1 is DFQATT and CDR2 is SNEGSKA in the germline V gene (reference sequence). Trimming shortened V by 0 bases and J by 5 bases, and 15 bases separated the two germline ends. The CDR3 totals 15 residues. The CDR3 here is CSAREDGLEGDTQYF. Written as DNA, the CDR3 is TGCAGTGCTAGAGAGGACGGCCTAGAAGGAGATACGCAGTATTTT.

This clonotype turned up a few times. This chain uses TRBV10-3 with TRBJ1-1; D remains ambiguous. The CDR3 is 14 residues long. Germline CDR1 and CDR2: ENHRY and SYGVKD. V dropped 0 bases and J dropped 5 bases, with 10 bases sitting between them. The CDR3 is CAISESARPTEAFF. CDR3 nucleotide sequence: TGTGCCATCAGTGAGTCGGCCAGGCCGACTGAAGCTTTCTTT.

This clonotype occurred a few times. The chain links TRBV18 to TRBJ2-1; 9 bases line up with TRBD2. V dropped 6 bases and J dropped 4; count of bases not matched to a gene: 10. Germline V gene data show CDR1 as KGHSH and CDR2 as LQKENI. The CDR3 is 16 amino acids. DNA of the CDR3: TGTGCCAGCTCGAAACGACTAGCGGCTACGTACAATGAGCAGTTCTTC. Encoded protein: CASSKRLAATYNEQFF.

The table lists this clonotype with a few counts. V and J are TRBV5-5 and TRBJ2-7; tentative D call: TRBD1 (6 bases). From germline, CDR1 is SGHKS and CDR2 YYEKEE (reference sequence). Deletions cut 4 bases from V and 4 bases from J, with 15 bases between. The CDR3 contains 14 residues. CDR3 sequence: CASSVDSYPYEQYF. The CDR3 region has the DNA TGTGCCAGCAGCGTGGACAGTTATCCATACGAGCAGTACTTC.